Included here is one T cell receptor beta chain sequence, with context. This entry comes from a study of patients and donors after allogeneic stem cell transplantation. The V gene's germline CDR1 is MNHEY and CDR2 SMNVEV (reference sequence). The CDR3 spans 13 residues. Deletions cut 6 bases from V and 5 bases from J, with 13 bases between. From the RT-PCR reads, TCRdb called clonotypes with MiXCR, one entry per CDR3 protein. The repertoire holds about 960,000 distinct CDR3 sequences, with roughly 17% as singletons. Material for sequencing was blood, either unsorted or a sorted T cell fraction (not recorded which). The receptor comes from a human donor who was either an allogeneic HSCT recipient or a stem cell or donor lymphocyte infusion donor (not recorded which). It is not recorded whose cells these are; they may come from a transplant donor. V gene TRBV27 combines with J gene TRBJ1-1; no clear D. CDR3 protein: CASSIMTGTEAFF. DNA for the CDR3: TGTGCCAGCAGCATTATGACGGGGACTGAAGCTTTCTTT.